A selection of T cell receptor beta chains follows, all from one sample in a study of T cell responses to AZD1222 COVID-19 vaccine. The assay was immunoSEQ multiplex PCR, and TCRdb's table has in-frame clones only and misses some. The top ten clones hold 4.5% to 5% of a sample with 69,000 or so clones, more than 70% of them seen once. The sequences come from peripheral blood, collected 28 days after the second dose of the MenACWY control vaccine. The receptors stem from an adult who received the MenACWY meningococcal vaccine as a control. The CDR3 runs from the conserved cysteine through the conserved F or W. A D gene is named only where the DNA matches it firmly. The size field is filled for only some rows; it gives once, few, many or a size class.

j_call clone_size d_call v_call cdr3_nt cdr3_aa
TRBJ2-1 . TRBD2 TRBV10-3 TGTGCCATCAGCCCAGGACTAGAAGTGTTCTTC CAISPGLEVFF
TRBJ1-1 . TRBD1 TRBV9 TGTGCCAGCAGCGTAGCAGGGGGCCGCGTAGCAGCTTTCTTT CASSVAGGRVAAFF
TRBJ1-4 . . TRBV28 TGTGCCAGCAGCAGTGGAGGGTTCGGAGAAAAACTGTTTTTT CASSSGGFGEKLFF
TRBJ2-3 few TRBD2 TRBV9 TGTGCCAGCAGCGGACTAGCGGGGGGAGGAAGCACAGATACGCAGTATTTT CASSGLAGGGSTDTQYF
TRBJ1-1 . TRBD1 TRBV4-1 TGCGCCAGCAGCCAGTTCTATATAGGGGGCACACGAACTGGAGGCACTGAAGCTTTCTTT CASSQFYIGGTRTGGTEAFF
TRBJ1-2 once . TRBV2 TGTGCCAGGGAGGTTGCGAGAGACTATGGCTACACCTTC CAREVARDYGYTF
TRBJ1-6 . . TRBV7-9 TGTGCCAGCAGCTTAGATAATTCACCCCTCCACTTT CASSLDNSPLHF
TRBJ1-2 . . TRBV10-3 TGTGCCATCAGTGAGTCCGGACCCTCGAGAGGGGTTAACTATGGCTACACCTTC CAISESGPSRGVNYGYTF
TRBJ2-1 . . TRBV30 TGTGCCTGGAGTGGCCACAGCTACAATGAGCAGTTCTTC CAWSGHSYNEQFF
TRBJ1-1 . . TRBV5-4 TGTGCCAGCAGCCGTGGGGGAAAGAACACTGAAGCTTTCTTT CASSRGGKNTEAFF
TRBJ1-1 . . TRBV4-1 TGCGCCAGCAGCCAAGCCTGGAGCATGAACACTGAAGCTTTCTTT CASSQAWSMNTEAFF
TRBJ1-5 few TRBD1 TRBV3-1/TRBV3-2 TGTGCCAGCAGCCCGGGACAGGTTGGGCAGCCCCAGCATTTT CASSPGQVGQPQHF
TRBJ1-2 . . TRBV4-3 TGCGCCAGCAGCCAAGAACAACGAAATACTAACTATGGCTACACCTTC CASSQEQRNTNYGYTF
TRBJ2-7 . . TRBV2 TGTGCCAGCAGCCTCCGGGACCGTGGAGGCTACGAGCAGTACTTC CASSLRDRGGYEQYF
TRBJ1-1 . . TRBV30 TGTGCCTGGAAGGAGGGCCCCTACACTGAAGCTTTCTTT CAWKEGPYTEAFF
TRBJ2-3 . TRBD1 TRBV5-4 TGTGCCAGCAGTCCTCGTGCCGGGACAGCTTTAGGAGATACGCAGTATTTT CASSPRAGTALGDTQYF
TRBJ2-3 . . TRBV11-2 TGTGCCAGCAGTGGACTTTCTAGCACAGATACGCAGTATTTT CASSGLSSTDTQYF
TRBJ2-1 . . TRBV7-8 TGTGCCAGCAGCTTGGGGGTCGATGAGCAGTTCTTC CASSLGVDEQFF
TRBJ2-3 . TRBD2 TRBV4-1 TGCGCCAGCAGTACGCAGCGGGGGGCAAGCCCCACAGATACGCAGTATTTT CASSTQRGASPTDTQYF
TRBJ2-5 . TRBD1 TRBV28 TGTGCCAGCAGTTCGACAGGGGGGGACCAAGAGACCCAGTACTTC CASSSTGGDQETQYF
TRBJ2-1 . TRBD2 TRBV30 TGTGCCTGGAGAGACCTAGCGGCTTCCTACAATGAGCAGTTCTTC CAWRDLAASYNEQFF
TRBJ1-1 . . TRBV29-1 TGCAGCGGTGGTTCGGGTACTGAAGCTTTCTTT CSGGSGTEAFF
TRBJ2-5 few . TRBV5-1 TGCGCCAGCAGCCGACAGGGGAGGGGACAAGAGACCCAGTACTTC CASSRQGRGQETQYF
TRBJ1-2 . . TRBV5-1 TGCGCCAGCAGCTTGGCCGGGGGTGGCTACACCTTC CASSLAGGGYTF
TRBJ2-4 . . TRBV28 TGTGCCAGCAGCGCAGCGCGGGGCAAAAACATTCAGTACTTC CASSAARGKNIQYF
TRBJ1-1 . TRBD1 TRBV5-4 TGTGCCAGCAGCGGGGACAGGGCCTGGGAAACTGAAGCTTTCTTT CASSGDRAWETEAFF
TRBJ2-1 . TRBD1 TRBV7-2 TGTGCCAGCAGCCCAGAAGGGACAGGGGTCCTAGCGGCCGACAATGAGCAGTTCTTC CASSPEGTGVLAADNEQFF
TRBJ2-7 . . TRBV4-3 TGCGCCAGCAGCCAAGACCCGGGGCCCACCTACGAGCAGTACTTC CASSQDPGPTYEQYF
TRBJ1-1 few TRBD1 TRBV28 TGTGCCAGCAGTTTATTCGTTTACAGGGGAAACCCTGAAGCTTTCTTT CASSLFVYRGNPEAFF
TRBJ2-1 . . TRBV29-1 TGCAGCGGGGGGGACAATGAGCAGTTCTTC CSGGDNEQFF
TRBJ2-3 once TRBD1 TRBV28 TGTGCCAGCAGTCCCCGGCGGACAGGGGGATCAGATACGCAGTATTTT CASSPRRTGGSDTQYF
TRBJ2-1 . . TRBV11-3 TGTGCCAGCAGCTTAGCATCATTGCAGGGGAGGTACAATGAGCAGTTCTTC CASSLASLQGRYNEQFF
TRBJ2-7 . . TRBV9 TGTGCCAGCAGCGCCTTGGGCACCCCCTACGAGCAGTACTTC CASSALGTPYEQYF
TRBJ1-1 . . TRBV15 TGTGCCACCAGCAGAGACACCACGAACACTGAAGCTTTCTTT CATSRDTTNTEAFF
TRBJ1-1 . . TRBV12-3/TRBV12-4 TGTGCCAGCAGGTCTCCGGTGAACACTGAAGCTTTCTTT CASRSPVNTEAFF
TRBJ2-2 once TRBD2 TRBV5-1 TGCGCCAGCAGCCAAGAACCTAGCGGGACAGCGAACACCGGGGAGCTGTTTTTT CASSQEPSGTANTGELFF
TRBJ1-2 . . TRBV19 TGTGCCACCCCTGGGCCGTACTATGGCTACACCTTC CATPGPYYGYTF
TRBJ2-6 . TRBD1 TRBV5-4 TGTGCCAGCAGCACGGGACAGGGGGCTGGGGCCAACGTCCTGACTTTC CASSTGQGAGANVLTF
TRBJ1-4 . TRBD1 TRBV28 TGTGCCAGCAGTTCTACAGGGGGGAATGAAAAACTGTTTTTT CASSSTGGNEKLFF
TRBJ2-5 . . TRBV12-3/TRBV12-4 TGTGCCAGCAGTTTACAGGTGGAGACCCAGTACTTC CASSLQVETQYF
TRBJ1-3 . . TRBV3-1/TRBV3-2 TGTGCCAGCAGCCAAACGGGGGACTCTGGAAACACCATATATTTT CASSQTGDSGNTIYF
TRBJ2-3 . TRBD2 TRBV7-8 TGTGCCAGCAGCTTTGGCGGGAGGGCCGTCACAGATACGCAGTATTTT CASSFGGRAVTDTQYF
TRBJ2-7 . . TRBV28 TGTGCCAGCTCAGCCAGCCGCTACGAGCAGTACTTC CASSASRYEQYF
TRBJ1-2 few . TRBV7-9 TGTGCCAGCAGCTTAGATTCGGGCCTGACAACCTATGGCTACACCTTC CASSLDSGLTTYGYTF
TRBJ2-3 . . TRBV25-1 TGTGCCAGCAGACGGACAGATACGCAGTATTTT CASRRTDTQYF
TRBJ1-5 . . TRBV7-2 TGTGCCAGCAGCTTAGAGAGTCAGCCCCAGCATTTT CASSLESQPQHF